A selection of T cell receptor beta chains follows, all from one sample in a study of shared clonotypes between healthy human individuals. Profiled with immunoSEQ multiplex PCR; TCRdb holds only in-frame clones, not every one. The sample has fewer than 1.6 million clones; less than 99% are singletons. Source material: naive CD4+ T cells sorted from blood. The receptors were gathered from a man under 40 in good health. CDR3s include the opening cysteine and the closing phenylalanine or tryptophan. D genes are given only for firm matches. Clone size is shown for a subset of rows, as once, few, many or a class of expanded clone.

d_call	v_call	clone_size	j_call	cdr3_aa	cdr3_nt
TRBD1	TRBV9	.	TRBJ2-5	CASSMTGNLQETQYF	TGTGCCAGCAGCATGACAGGGAATTTACAAGAGACCCAGTACTTC
TRBD1	TRBV7-2	once	TRBJ1-1	CASRTTGGGTEAFF	TGTGCCAGCAGAACTACAGGGGGCGGCACTGAAGCTTTCTTT
.	TRBV7-9	.	TRBJ1-2	CASTSGQGHYGYTF	TGTGCCAGCACCTCGGGCCAGGGACACTATGGCTACACCTTC
.	TRBV28	.	TRBJ1-5	CASSPIDSNQPQHF	TGTGCCAGCAGTCCGATAGATAGCAATCAGCCCCAGCATTTT
TRBD1	TRBV27	.	TRBJ1-5	CASSLIQGPGNQPQHF	TGTGCCAGCAGCCTAATACAGGGGCCGGGCAATCAGCCCCAGCATTTT
.	TRBV28	.	TRBJ2-2	CASGKNTGELFF	TGTGCCAGCGGGAAGAACACCGGGGAGCTGTTTTTT
.	TRBV2	.	TRBJ2-7	CASSEGETGRLYEQYF	TGTGCCAGCAGTGAAGGGGAAACAGGGAGGCTCTACGAGCAGTACTTC
.	TRBV5-5	.	TRBJ2-7	CASTSGSSYEQYF	TGTGCCAGCACCTCCGGCTCCTCCTACGAGCAGTACTTC
.	TRBV9	.	TRBJ1-3	CASSVDFSGNTIYF	TGTGCCAGCAGCGTAGATTTCTCTGGAAACACCATATATTTT
TRBD2	TRBV7-9	.	TRBJ2-7	CASSLARLAGVRPYEQYF	TGTGCCAGCAGCTTAGCGAGACTAGCGGGAGTACGCCCCTACGAGCAGTACTTC
.	TRBV10-3	.	TRBJ1-3	CAIGIGVSGNTIYF	TGTGCCATCGGCATCGGAGTCTCTGGAAACACCATATATTTT
TRBD2	TRBV4-1	.	TRBJ2-1	CASSQVGTSGHNEQFF	TGCGCCAGCAGCCAAGTGGGGACTAGCGGCCACAATGAGCAGTTCTTC
.	TRBV5-1	.	TRBJ2-1	CASSLSGYNEQFF	TGCGCCAGCAGCTTGAGTGGCTACAATGAGCAGTTCTTC
.	TRBV28	.	TRBJ2-2	CASQNSNTGELFF	TGTGCCAGCCAGAACTCGAACACCGGGGAGCTGTTTTTT
.	TRBV6-5	.	TRBJ2-7	CASRDRFAHDYEQYF	TGTGCCAGCAGAGATCGCTTTGCCCACGACTACGAGCAGTACTTC
TRBD1	TRBV28	.	TRBJ2-7	CASGTGQTYEQYF	TGTGCCAGCGGAACGGGACAGACCTACGAGCAGTACTTC
.	TRBV10-3	once	TRBJ2-3	CAISPNTDTQYF	TGTGCCATCAGCCCTAACACAGATACGCAGTATTTT
.	TRBV5-6	.	TRBJ1-4	CASSLAGRTNEKLFF	TGTGCCAGCAGCTTGGCTGGCAGAACTAATGAAAAACTGTTTTTT
.	TRBV5-1	.	TRBJ1-1	CASSRGTVNTEAFF	TGCGCCAGCAGCCGGGGGACGGTGAACACTGAAGCTTTCTTT
.	TRBV6-6	.	TRBJ2-3	CASSYAPSDTQYF	TGTGCCAGCAGTTACGCACCAAGCGATACGCAGTATTTT
.	TRBV28	once	TRBJ2-6	CASSPTGLSGANVLTF	TGTGCCAGCAGTCCAACAGGGCTCTCTGGGGCCAACGTCCTGACTTTC
.	TRBV19	.	TRBJ2-5	CASSIRIGETQYF	TGTGCCAGTAGTATTCGTATTGGTGAGACCCAGTACTTC
.	TRBV18	.	TRBJ2-2	CASSPGAANTGELFF	TGTGCCAGCTCACCGGGAGCAGCGAACACCGGGGAGCTGTTTTTT
.	TRBV6-6	.	TRBJ2-3	CASSYLGVDTQYF	TGTGCCAGCAGTTACTTAGGGGTAGATACGCAGTATTTT
TRBD1	TRBV4-3	.	TRBJ2-7	CASSPYRQGSYEQYF	TGCGCCAGCAGTCCCTATAGACAGGGGAGCTACGAGCAGTACTTC
.	TRBV5-6	.	TRBJ2-2	CASSSVGSGELFF	TGTGCCAGCAGTAGCGTGGGTTCCGGGGAGCTGTTTTTT
.	TRBV9	.	TRBJ1-4	CASSASQSEKLFF	TGTGCCAGCAGCGCCTCGCAGAGTGAAAAACTGTTTTTT
TRBD1	TRBV5-1	.	TRBJ2-1	CATDPGQGAGEQFF	TGCGCCACCGACCCGGGACAGGGGGCAGGTGAGCAGTTCTTC
TRBD2	TRBV25-1	once	TRBJ2-7	CASSAPGGNEQYF	TGTGCCAGCAGTGCCCCGGGGGGAAACGAGCAGTACTTC
.	TRBV6-1	.	TRBJ1-5	CASSEVETLKPQHF	TGTGCCAGCAGTGAAGTGGAGACCCTTAAGCCCCAGCATTTT
.	TRBV15	.	TRBJ2-3	CATSRDRSGGHTQYF	TGTGCCACCAGCAGAGATCGAAGCGGAGGCCATACGCAGTATTTT
TRBD1	TRBV10-3	.	TRBJ2-2	CAISEQGPNTGELFF	TGTGCCATCAGTGAACAGGGGCCGAACACCGGGGAGCTGTTTTTT
TRBD2	TRBV4-3	.	TRBJ2-5	CASSQDYRRTSGREETQYF	TGCGCCAGCAGCCAAGATTATCGGAGGACTAGCGGGAGGGAAGAGACCCAGTACTTC
TRBD2	TRBV5-4	.	TRBJ2-2	CASSLRLAGNTGELFF	TGTGCCAGCAGCTTAAGACTAGCGGGAAACACCGGGGAGCTGTTTTTT
TRBD1	TRBV7-2	.	TRBJ1-4	CASSPEQGALEKLFF	TGTGCCAGCAGCCCCGAACAGGGGGCGCTTGAAAAACTGTTTTTT
.	TRBV2	.	TRBJ2-6	CASSDLTVGANVLTF	TGTGCCAGCAGTGATTTAACTGTCGGGGCCAACGTCCTGACTTTC
.	TRBV28	.	TRBJ2-5	CASSLLGAGWETQYF	TGTGCCAGCAGTTTACTAGGGGCGGGGTGGGAGACCCAGTACTTC
TRBD1	TRBV6-1	.	TRBJ2-3	CASSEGTVMTDTQYF	TGTGCCAGCAGTGAGGGGACAGTTATGACAGATACGCAGTATTTT
.	TRBV2	.	TRBJ2-2	CASSEAGPNTGELFF	TGTGCCAGCAGTGAAGCAGGACCGAACACCGGGGAGCTGTTTTTT